This entry is about one TCR beta chain. What it binds is not known. The record originates from a study of cytomegalovirus exposure and HLA in healthy donors. Broader study findings: It was found in a later analysis that first-cohort TCR clusters tended to co-occur in the 130 or so validation repertoires.

Clones were sequenced by immunoSEQ multiplex PCR, and TCRdb holds only the in-frame ones, with some missing. Found here are 95,000 to 150,000 clones, roughly 90% of them singletons; the top ten hold about 2%. The sample taken for sequencing was PBMCs. The origin of this receptor is a woman between 18 and 29 years old in good health and CMV-seronegative.

The CDR3: CASSEDRGFDGYTF. In DNA form, the CDR3 reads TGTGCCAGCAGTGAAGACAGGGGATTCGATGGCTACACCTTC. The rearrangement joins TRBV6-1 to TRBJ1-2; 7 bases agree with TRBD1. The germline V gene has CDR1 MNHNS and CDR2 SASEGT. CDR3 length: 14 residues. Trimming cost V 1 base and J 6 bases; bases outside gene matches: 5.